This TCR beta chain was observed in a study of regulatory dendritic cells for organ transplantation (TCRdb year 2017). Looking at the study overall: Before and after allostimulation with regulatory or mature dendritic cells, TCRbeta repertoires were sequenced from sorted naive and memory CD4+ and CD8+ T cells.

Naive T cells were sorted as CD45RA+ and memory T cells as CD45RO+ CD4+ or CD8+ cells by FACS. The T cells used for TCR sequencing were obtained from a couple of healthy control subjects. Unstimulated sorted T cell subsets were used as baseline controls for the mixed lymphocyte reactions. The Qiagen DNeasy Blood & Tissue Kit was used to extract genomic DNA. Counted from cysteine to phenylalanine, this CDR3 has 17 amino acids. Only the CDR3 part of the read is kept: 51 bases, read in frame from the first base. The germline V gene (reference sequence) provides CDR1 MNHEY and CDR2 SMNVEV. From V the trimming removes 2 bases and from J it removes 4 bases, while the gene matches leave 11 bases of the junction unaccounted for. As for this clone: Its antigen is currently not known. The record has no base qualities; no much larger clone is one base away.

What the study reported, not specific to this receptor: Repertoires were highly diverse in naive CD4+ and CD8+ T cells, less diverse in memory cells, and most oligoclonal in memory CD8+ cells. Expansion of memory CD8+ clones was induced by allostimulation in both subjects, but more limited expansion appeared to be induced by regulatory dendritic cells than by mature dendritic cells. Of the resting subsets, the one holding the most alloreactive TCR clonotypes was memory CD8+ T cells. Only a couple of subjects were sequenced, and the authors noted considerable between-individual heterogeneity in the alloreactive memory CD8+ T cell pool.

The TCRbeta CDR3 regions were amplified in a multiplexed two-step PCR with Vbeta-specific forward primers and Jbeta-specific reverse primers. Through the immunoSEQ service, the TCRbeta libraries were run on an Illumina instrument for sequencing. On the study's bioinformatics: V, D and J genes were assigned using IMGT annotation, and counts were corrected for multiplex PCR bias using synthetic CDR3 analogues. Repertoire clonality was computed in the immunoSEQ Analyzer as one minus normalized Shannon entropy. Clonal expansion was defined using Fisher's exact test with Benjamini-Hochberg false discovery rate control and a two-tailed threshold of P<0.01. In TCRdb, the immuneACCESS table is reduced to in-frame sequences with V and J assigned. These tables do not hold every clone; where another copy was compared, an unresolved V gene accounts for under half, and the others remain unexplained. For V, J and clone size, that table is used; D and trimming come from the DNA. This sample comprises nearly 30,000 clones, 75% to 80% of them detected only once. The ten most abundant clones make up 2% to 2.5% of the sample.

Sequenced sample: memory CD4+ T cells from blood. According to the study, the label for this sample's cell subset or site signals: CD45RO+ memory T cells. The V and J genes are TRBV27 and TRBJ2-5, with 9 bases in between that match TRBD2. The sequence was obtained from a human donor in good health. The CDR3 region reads CASSLRQWGGRAETQYF. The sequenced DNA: TGTGCCAGCAGTTTACGACAATGGGGCGGGAGGGCAGAGACCCAGTACTTC.